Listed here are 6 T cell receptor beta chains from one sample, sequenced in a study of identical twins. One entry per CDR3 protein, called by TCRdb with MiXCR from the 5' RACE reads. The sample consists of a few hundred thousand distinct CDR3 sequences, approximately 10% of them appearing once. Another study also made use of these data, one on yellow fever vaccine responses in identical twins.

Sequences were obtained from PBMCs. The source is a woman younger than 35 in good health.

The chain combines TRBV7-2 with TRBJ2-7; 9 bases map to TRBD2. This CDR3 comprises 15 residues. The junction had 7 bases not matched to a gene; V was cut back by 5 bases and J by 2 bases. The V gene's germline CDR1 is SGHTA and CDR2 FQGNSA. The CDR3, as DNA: TGTGCCAGCAGCCGTGCTAGCGGGAACACCTACGAGCAGTACTTC. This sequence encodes CASSRASGNTYEQYF.

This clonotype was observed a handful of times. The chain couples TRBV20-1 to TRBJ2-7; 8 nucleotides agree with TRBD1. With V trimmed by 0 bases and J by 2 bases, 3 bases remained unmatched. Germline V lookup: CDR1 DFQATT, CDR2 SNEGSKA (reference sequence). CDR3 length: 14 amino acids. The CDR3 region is CSARDHRGAYEQYF. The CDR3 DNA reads TGCAGTGCTAGAGATCACAGGGGGGCCTACGAGCAGTACTTC.

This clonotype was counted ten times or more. The CDR3 region has the DNA TGCAGTGCTAGAGACCCTTCCGGGACAGGGGATGAGCAGTTCTTC. Translation: CSARDPSGTGDEQFF. The rearrangement uses TRBV20-1 and TRBJ2-1, with 10 bases identical to TRBD1. The CDR3 covers 15 residues. Germline assignment: CDR1 DFQATT and CDR2 SNEGSKA (reference sequence). V lost 0 bases, J lost 8 bases, and 7 bases stayed unmatched.

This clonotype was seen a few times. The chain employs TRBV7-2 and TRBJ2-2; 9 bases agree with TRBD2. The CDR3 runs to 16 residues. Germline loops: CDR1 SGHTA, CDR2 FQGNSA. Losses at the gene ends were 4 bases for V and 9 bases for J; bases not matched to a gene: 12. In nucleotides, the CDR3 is TGTGCCAGCAGCTCGGACTCCATTGGGACTAGCCGGGAGCTGTTTTTT. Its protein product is CASSSDSIGTSRELFF.

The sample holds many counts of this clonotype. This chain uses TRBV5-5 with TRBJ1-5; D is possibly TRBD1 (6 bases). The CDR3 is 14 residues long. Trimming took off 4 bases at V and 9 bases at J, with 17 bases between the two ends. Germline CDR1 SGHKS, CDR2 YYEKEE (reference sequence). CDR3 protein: CASSAGGPDWPQHF. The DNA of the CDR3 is TGTGCCAGCAGCGCTGGGGGGCCTGACTGGCCCCAGCATTTT.

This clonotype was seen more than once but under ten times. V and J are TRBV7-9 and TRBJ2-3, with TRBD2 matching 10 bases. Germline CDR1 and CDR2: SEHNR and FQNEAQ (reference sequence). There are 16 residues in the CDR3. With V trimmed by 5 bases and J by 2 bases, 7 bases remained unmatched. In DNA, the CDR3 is TGTGCCAGCAGCAATACTAGCGGGATTGCCACAGATACGCAGTATTTT. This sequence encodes CASSNTSGIATDTQYF.